This T cell receptor beta chain appears in the sequencing data of a study of T cells after yellow fever vaccination. The study, taken as a whole, reports: Abundant clonotypes from the bulk population could get into FACS-sorted repertoires as contaminants.

The CDR3 extends over 14 amino acids. Trimming removed 4 bases at V and 0 bases at J, with 10 bases between. Germline CDR1 SNHLY, CDR2 FYNNEI. In its sample, this clonotype was seen many times. Antigen specificity is unknown. Making TCR cDNA involved 5'RACE template switching, which added UMIs and a universal primer site. TCRdb re-called the 5' RACE reads through MiXCR, storing one row per CDR3 protein. The repertoire includes 25,000 to 35,000 distinct CDR3 sequences, 3.5% to 5% of them detected once, and less than 55% sits in the top ten. The TCR was taken from a man under 40 who received the YFV17D yellow fever vaccine. Sequenced here: CD8+ T cells sorted from PBMCs, sampled 5 days after the yellow fever booster vaccination. This rearrangement joins TRBV2 to TRBJ2-7; no definite D call. The CDR3 region is CASSGEQSSYEQYF. DNA of the CDR3: TGTGCCAGCAGTGGTGAACAGAGCTCCTACGAGCAGTACTTC. Combining the CDR3 with reference TRBV2 and TRBJ2-7 gives the whole variable domain EPEVTQTPSHQVTQMGQEVILRCVPISNHLYFYWYRQILGQKVEFLVSFYNNEISEKSEIFDDQFSVERPDGSNFTLKIRSTKLEDSAMYFCASSGEQSSYEQYFGPGTRLTVT.